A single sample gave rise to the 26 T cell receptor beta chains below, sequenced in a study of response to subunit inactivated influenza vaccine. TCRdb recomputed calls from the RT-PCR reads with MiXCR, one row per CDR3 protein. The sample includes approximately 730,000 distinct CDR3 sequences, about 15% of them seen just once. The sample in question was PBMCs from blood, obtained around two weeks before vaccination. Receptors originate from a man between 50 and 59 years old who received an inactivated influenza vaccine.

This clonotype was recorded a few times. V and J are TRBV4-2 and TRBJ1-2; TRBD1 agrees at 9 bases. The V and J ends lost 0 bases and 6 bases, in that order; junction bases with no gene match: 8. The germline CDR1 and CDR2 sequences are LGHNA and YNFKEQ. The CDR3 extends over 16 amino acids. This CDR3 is CASSQEPLTGGDGYTF. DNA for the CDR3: TGTGCCAGCAGCCAAGAACCGCTGACAGGGGGGGATGGCTACACCTTC.

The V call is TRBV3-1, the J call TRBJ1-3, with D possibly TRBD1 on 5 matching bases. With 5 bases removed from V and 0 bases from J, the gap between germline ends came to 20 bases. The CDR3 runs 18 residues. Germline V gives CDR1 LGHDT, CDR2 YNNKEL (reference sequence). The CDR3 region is CASSNQRGSGLSGNTIYF. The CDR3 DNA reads TGTGCCAGCAGCAACCAACGCGGCTCGGGACTCTCTGGAAACACCATATATTTT.

CDR3: CASSQLNYGYTF. The DNA for the CDR3 is TGTGCCAGCAGCCAACTTAACTATGGCTACACCTTC. The V call is TRBV6-2 or TRBV6-3, the J call TRBJ1-2; unclear D gene. Trimming took off 6 bases at V and 1 base at J, with 6 bases between the two ends. The CDR3 consists of 12 residues. Per the germline V gene, CDR1 is MNHEY and CDR2 is SVGEGT.

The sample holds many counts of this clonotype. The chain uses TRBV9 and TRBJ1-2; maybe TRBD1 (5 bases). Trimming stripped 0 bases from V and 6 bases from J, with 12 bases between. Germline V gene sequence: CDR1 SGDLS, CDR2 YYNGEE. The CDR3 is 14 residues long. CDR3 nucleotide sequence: TGTGCCAGCAGCGTAGATCACAGGCTGCATGGCTACACCTTC. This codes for CASSVDHRLHGYTF. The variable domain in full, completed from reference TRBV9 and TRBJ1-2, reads DSGVTQTPKHLITATGQRVTLRCSPRSGDLSVYWYQQSLDQGLQFLIQYYNGEERAKGNILERFSAQQFPDLHSELNLSSLELGDSALYFCASSVDHRLHGYTFGSGTRLTVV.

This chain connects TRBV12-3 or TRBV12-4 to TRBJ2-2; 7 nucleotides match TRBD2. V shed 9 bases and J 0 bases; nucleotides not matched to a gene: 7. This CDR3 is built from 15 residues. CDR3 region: CASRGGSSNTGELFF. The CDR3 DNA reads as TGTGCCAGTAGGGGCGGGAGCTCGAACACCGGGGAGCTGTTTTTT.

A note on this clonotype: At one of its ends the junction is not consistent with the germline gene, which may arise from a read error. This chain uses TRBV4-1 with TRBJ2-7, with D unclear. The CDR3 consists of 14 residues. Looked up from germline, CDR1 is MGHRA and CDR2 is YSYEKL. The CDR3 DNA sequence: TGCGCCAGTAGCCGAGAGGAAATTACCTACGAGCAGTACTTC. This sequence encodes CASSREEITYEQYF.

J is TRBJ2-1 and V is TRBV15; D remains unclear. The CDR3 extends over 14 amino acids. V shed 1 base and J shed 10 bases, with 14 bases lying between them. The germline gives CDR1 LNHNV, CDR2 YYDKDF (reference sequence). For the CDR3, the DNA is TGTGCCACCAGCAGAGCTGACGACCGAGCAGAGCAGTTCTTC. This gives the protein CATSRADDRAEQFF. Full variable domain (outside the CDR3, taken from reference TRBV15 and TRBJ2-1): DAMVIQNPRYQVTQFGKPVTLSCSQTLNHNVMYWYQQKSSQAPKLLFHYYDKDFNNEADTPDNFQSRRPNTSFCFLDIRSPGLGDTAMYLCATSRADDRAEQFFGPGTRLTVL.

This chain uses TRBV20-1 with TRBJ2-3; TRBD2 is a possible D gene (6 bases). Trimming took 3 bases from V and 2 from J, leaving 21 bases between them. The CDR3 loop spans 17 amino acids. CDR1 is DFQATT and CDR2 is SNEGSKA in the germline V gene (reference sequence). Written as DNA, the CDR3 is TGCAGTGCTAGTTTGGGGGGAGCGTTCACCTCCACAGATACGCAGTATTTT. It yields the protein CSASLGGAFTSTDTQYF.

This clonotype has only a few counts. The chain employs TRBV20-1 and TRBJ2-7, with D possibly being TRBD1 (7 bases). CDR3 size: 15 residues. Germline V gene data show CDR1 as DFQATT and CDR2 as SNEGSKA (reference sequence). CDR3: CRVLGAGQSSYEQYF. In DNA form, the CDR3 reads TGCAGGGTACTCGGCGCGGGACAGAGCTCCTACGAGCAGTACTTC.

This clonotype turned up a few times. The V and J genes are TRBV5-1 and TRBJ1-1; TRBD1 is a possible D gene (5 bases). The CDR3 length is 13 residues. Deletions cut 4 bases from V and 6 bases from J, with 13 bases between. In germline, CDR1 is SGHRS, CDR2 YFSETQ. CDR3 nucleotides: TGCGCCAGCAGCGGTTCAGGGAGCGCTGAAGCTTTCTTT. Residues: CASSGSGSAEAFF.

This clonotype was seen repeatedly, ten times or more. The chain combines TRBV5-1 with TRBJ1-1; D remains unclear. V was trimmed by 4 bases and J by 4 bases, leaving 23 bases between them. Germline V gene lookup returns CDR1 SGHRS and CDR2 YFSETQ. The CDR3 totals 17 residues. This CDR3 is CASSPGSLLITGTEAFF. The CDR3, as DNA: TGCGCCAGCAGCCCCGGGAGCCTCCTGATTACCGGCACTGAAGCTTTCTTT. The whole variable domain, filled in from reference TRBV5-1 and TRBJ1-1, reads KAGVTQTPRYLIKTRGQQVTLSCSPISGHRSVSWYQQTPGQGLQFLFEYFSETQRNKGNFPGRFSGRQFSNSRSEMNVSTLELGDSALYLCASSPGSLLITGTEAFFGQGTRLTVV.

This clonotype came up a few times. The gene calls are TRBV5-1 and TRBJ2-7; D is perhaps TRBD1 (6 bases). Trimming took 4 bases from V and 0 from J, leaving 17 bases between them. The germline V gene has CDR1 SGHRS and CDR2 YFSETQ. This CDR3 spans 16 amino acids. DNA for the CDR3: TGCGCCAGCAGCCCGGACAGTTCCTTAAGCTCCTACGAGCAGTACTTC. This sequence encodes CASSPDSSLSSYEQYF. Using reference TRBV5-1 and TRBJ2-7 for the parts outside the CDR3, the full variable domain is KAGVTQTPRYLIKTRGQQVTLSCSPISGHRSVSWYQQTPGQGLQFLFEYFSETQRNKGNFPGRFSGRQFSNSRSEMNVSTLELGDSALYLCASSPDSSLSSYEQYFGPGTRLTVT.

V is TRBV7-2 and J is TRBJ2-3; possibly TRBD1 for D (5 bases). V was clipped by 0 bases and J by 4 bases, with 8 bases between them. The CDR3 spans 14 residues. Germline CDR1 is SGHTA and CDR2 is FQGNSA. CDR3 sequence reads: CASSLATVADTQYF. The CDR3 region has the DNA TGTGCCAGCAGCTTAGCGACAGTGGCAGATACGCAGTATTTT.

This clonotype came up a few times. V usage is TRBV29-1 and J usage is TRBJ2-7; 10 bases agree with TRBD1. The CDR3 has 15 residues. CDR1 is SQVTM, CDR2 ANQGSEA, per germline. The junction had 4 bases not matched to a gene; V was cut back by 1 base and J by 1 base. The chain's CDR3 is CSVEVPGQGSYEQYF. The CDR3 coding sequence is TGCAGCGTTGAAGTTCCGGGACAGGGGTCCTACGAGCAGTACTTC.

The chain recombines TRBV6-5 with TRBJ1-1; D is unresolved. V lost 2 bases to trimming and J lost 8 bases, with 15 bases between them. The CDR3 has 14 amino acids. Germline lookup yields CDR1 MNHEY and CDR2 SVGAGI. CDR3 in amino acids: CASSYALGGPEAFF. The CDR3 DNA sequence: TGTGCCAGCAGTTACGCTCTGGGAGGGCCCGAAGCTTTCTTT.

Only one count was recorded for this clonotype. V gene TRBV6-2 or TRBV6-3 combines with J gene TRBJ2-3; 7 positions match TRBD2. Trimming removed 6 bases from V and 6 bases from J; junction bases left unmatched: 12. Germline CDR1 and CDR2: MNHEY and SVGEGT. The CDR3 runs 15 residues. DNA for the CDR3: TGTGCCAGCAGCCCCGTGGCGGGAGTGGCCGATACGCAGTATTTT. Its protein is CASSPVAGVADTQYF.

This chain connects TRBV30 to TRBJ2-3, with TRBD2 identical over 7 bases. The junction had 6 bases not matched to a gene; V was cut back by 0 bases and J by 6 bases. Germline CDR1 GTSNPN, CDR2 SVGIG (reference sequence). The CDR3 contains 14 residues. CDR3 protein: CAWSVRLAGDTQYF. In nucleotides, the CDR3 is TGTGCCTGGAGTGTACGACTAGCAGGGGATACGCAGTATTTT.

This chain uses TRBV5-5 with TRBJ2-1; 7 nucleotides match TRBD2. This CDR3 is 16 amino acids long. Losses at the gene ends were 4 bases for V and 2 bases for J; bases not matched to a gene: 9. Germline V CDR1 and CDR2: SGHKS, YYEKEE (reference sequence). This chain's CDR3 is CASSPGGSGPYNEQFF. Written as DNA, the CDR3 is TGTGCCAGCAGCCCCGGGGGTAGCGGGCCCTACAATGAGCAGTTCTTC.

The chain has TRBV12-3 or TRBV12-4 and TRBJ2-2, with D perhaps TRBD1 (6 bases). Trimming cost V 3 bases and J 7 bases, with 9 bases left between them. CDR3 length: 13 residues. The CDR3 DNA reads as TGTGCCAGCAGTTTCGCAGGGGACGGGGAGCTGTTTTTT. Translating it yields CASSFAGDGELFF.

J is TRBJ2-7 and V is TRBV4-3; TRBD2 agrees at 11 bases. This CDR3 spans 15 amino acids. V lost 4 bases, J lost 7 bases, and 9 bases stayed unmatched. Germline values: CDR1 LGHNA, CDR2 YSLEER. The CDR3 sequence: CASSRGTSGQGEQYF. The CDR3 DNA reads TGCGCCAGCAGCCGGGGGACTAGCGGCCAAGGGGAGCAGTACTTC.

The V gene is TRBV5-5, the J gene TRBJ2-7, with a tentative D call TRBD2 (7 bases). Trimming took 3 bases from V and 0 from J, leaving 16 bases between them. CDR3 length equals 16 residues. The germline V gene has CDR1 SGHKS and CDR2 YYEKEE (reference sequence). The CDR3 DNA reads TGTGCCAGCAGCTCGGGCCCGGGGGGCGTCTCCTACGAGCAGTACTTC. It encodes CASSSGPGGVSYEQYF.

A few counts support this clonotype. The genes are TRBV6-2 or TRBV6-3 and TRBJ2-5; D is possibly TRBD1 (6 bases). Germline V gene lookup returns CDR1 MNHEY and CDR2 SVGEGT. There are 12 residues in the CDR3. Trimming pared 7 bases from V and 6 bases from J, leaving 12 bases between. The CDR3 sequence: CASTQDRKTQYF. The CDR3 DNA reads TGTGCCAGCACCCAGGACAGAAAGACCCAGTACTTC.

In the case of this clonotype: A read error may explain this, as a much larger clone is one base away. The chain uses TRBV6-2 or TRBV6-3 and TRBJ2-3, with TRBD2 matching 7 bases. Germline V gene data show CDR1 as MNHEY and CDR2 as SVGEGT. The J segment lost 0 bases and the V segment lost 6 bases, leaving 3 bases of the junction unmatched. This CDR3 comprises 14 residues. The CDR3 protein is CASSVSGSTDTQYF. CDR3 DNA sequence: TGTGCCAGCAGCGTTAGCGGGAGCACAGATACGCAGTATTTT.

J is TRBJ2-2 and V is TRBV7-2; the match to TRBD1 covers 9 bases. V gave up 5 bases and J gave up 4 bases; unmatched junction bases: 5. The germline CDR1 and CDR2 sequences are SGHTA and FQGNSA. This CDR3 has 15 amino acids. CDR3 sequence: CASSATTGGTGELFF. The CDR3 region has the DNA TGTGCCAGCAGCGCCACGACAGGGGGCACCGGGGAGCTGTTTTTT.

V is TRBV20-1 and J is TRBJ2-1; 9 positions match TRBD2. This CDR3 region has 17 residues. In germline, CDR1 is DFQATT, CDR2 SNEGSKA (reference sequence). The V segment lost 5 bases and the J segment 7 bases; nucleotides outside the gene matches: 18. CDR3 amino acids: CSAGNLYSGGRVNEQFF. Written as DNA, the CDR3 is TGCAGTGCTGGGAACCTATATAGCGGGGGCCGTGTGAATGAGCAGTTCTTC.

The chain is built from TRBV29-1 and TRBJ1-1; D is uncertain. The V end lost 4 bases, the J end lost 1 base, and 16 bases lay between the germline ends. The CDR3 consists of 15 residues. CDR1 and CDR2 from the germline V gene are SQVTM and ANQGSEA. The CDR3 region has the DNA TGCAGCGTTGGTCTTGCAAGGCTGGGGAACACTGAAGCTTTCTTT. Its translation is CSVGLARLGNTEAFF.